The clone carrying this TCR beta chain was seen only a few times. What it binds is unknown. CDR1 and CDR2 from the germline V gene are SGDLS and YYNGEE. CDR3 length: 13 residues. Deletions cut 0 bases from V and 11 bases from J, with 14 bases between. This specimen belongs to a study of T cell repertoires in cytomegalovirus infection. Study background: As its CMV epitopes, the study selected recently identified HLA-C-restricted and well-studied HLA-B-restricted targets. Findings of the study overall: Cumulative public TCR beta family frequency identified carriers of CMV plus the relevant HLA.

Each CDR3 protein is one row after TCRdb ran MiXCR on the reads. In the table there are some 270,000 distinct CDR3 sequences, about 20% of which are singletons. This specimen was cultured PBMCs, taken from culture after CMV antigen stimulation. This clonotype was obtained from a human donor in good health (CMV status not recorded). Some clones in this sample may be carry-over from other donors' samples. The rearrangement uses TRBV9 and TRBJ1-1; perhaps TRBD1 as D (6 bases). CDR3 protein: CASSVVGGDPAFF. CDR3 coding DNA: TGTGCCAGCAGCGTAGTAGGGGGTGATCCCGCTTTCTTT.